This T cell receptor beta chain stems from a study of T cells in Graves' hyperthyroidism and ophthalmopathy. Overall study context: Peripheral blood draws took place at initial diagnosis, ahead of any treatment. Whole-study results and caveats: Most thyroid clonotypes expanded above 0.001 appeared in blood too. Ophthalmopathy was model-predicted a median approximately 6.4 months pre-onset.

Uncontrolled infections, other autoimmune diseases, pregnancy or lactation led to exclusion of patients. This clonotype was seen many times. Antigen: not known. Per the germline V gene, CDR1 is MDHEN and CDR2 is SYDVKM. CDR3 size: 15 residues. Germline trimming cut 6 bases from V and 4 bases from J; bases unmatched to any gene: 10. Researchers amplified the TCR beta CDR3 regions from RNA transcripts. HTBI primers were used for first-round RT-PCR of the TCR CDR3. A single record per CDR3 protein comes from TCRdb applying MiXCR to the multiplex PCR reads. This sample carries a few hundred thousand distinct CDR3 sequences, roughly 14% of them seen once, and the ten largest clones take 4.5% to 6%.

The source of this sequence is a woman in her 30s with Graves' hyperthyroidism that later progressed to Graves' ophthalmopathy. The chain uses TRBV28 and TRBJ2-3; the match to TRBD1 covers 7 bases. The sample taken for sequencing was blood. Here the CDR3 reads CASRGTVPLSDTQYF. For the CDR3, the DNA is TGTGCCAGCAGGGGGACAGTACCCCTATCAGATACGCAGTATTTT.